What follows is one TCR beta chain and its context. Participants were aged 18 to 89 years, lived in about two dozen US areas, and enrolled virtually. Grouping used clinical history reported by participants in a survey and questionnaire. Per the original methods: Amplification from reference gene primers served as the basis for estimated nucleated cell counts. Measured with immunoSEQ multiplex PCR; TCRdb has only the in-frame clones, and not every one. The D gene and trimming were derived from the DNA, and the V and J assignments and clone size from that table. The table shows 150,000 or so clones, with more than 75% occurring only once. This entry comes from a study of blood T cell repertoires in COVID-19. Overall study context: The United States, Italy and Spain supplied acute and convalescent COVID-19 samples.

This TCR came from a woman in her twenties or thirties with acute COVID-19. Sample: PBMCs or T cells enriched from blood (not recorded which).

CDR3 DNA sequence: TGTGCCAGCTCACCGGACAGGGGGCAGGTCTACGAGCAGTACTTC. Its translation: CASSPDRGQVYEQYF. The genes are TRBV18 and TRBJ2-7; 11 bases match TRBD1. CDR1 is KGHSH, CDR2 LQKENI, per germline. This CDR3 is built from 15 residues. The trim removed 3 bases at V and 3 bases at J, leaving 4 bases unmatched.